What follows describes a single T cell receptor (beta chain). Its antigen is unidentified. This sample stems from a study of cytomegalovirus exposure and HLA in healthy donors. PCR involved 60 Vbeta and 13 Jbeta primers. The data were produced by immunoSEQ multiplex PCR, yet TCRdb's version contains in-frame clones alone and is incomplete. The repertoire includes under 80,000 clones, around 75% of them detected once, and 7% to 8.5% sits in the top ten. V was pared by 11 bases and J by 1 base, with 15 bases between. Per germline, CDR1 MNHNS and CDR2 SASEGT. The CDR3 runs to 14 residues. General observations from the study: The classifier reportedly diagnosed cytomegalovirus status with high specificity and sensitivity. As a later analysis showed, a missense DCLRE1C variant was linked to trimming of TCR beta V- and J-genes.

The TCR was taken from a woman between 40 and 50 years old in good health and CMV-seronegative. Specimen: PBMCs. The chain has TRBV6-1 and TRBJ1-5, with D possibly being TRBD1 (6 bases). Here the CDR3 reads CASWAGASNQPQHF. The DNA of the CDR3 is TGTGCCTCCTGGGCGGGGGCAAGCAATCAGCCCCAGCATTTT.